The T cell receptor beta chain described here comes from a study of Graves' ophthalmopathy and Graves' hyperthyroidism. Overall study: Before any treatment was given, at initial diagnosis, peripheral blood was collected.

Exclusion covered patients with other autoimmune diseases or uncontrolled infections (as well as pregnancy or lactation). As the template, RNA transcripts were used to amplify TCR beta CDR3 regions. The first round was an RT-PCR with HTBI primers, and the second round was a multiplex PCR. One entry per CDR3 protein results from TCRdb running MiXCR on the multiplex PCR reads. The table lists more than 550,000 distinct CDR3 sequences, over 40% of them singletons, with about 3.3% in the top ten. This clonotype was observed a few times. CDR3 size: 13 residues. Germline V gives CDR1 DFQATT, CDR2 SNEGSKA (reference sequence). V was shortened by 1 base and J by 1 base, with 8 bases between the two germline ends.

Sequenced sample: peripheral blood. This TCR was recovered from an adult man with Graves' ophthalmopathy. The V call is TRBV20-1, the J call TRBJ2-7; D is uncertain. The CDR3, as DNA: TGCAGTGCTAGAGGTACGAAATCCTACGAGCAGTACTTC. This gives the protein CSARGTKSYEQYF.